Sequencing of this TCR beta chain was carried out in a study of CD8 T cells in ankylosing spondylitis. TCRdb independently ran MiXCR on the 5' RACE reads; one entry per CDR3 protein. The sample carries 200,000 or so distinct CDR3 sequences, 10% to 15% recorded once. The sequencing sample was made of blood, either unsorted or a sorted T cell fraction (not recorded which). This clonotype was sampled from a female donor with ankylosing spondylitis or in good health (not recorded which).

The DNA of the CDR3 is TGTGCCAGCAGCTTCCGGGGAAGCGGGAGGAACTCAGATACGCAGTATTTT. Residues: CASSFRGSGRNSDTQYF. This chain links TRBV5-6 with TRBJ2-3, with 9 bases lining up with TRBD2. The germline CDR1 and CDR2 sequences are SGHDT and YYEEEE. J lost 4 bases, V lost 2 bases, and 11 bases had no gene match. CDR3 size: 17 residues.